This note documents a single T cell receptor beta chain sequence. Its target antigen remains unknown. The junction differs from germline at one of its ends, possibly a read error. CDR1 and CDR2, per the germline V gene (reference sequence), are DFQATT and SNEGSKA. The CDR3 spans 16 residues, from the cysteine through the phenylalanine. The kept DNA is CDR3 alone, 48 bases in frame from the first base. RNA was isolated from bulk unsorted tissue, and RNA quality was assessed with a NanoDrop ND-1000 and an Agilent 2100. The donors were newly diagnosed lung cancer patients admitted for thoracic surgery in China from August to November 2014 who had not received prior chemotherapy. Patients with previous radiotherapy or chemotherapy, or with another concurrent cancer, were excluded from the study. Surgical tissue pieces of about 1-2.1 cm3 were preserved in RNAlater solution and stored at -80 °C until use.

These data are taken from a study of tumor and adjacent non-tumor tissue in lung cancer (dated by TCRdb to 2017 to 2018). Context from the whole study: Of the cohort, 11 to 12 patients had adenocarcinoma, 2 had squamous cell carcinoma and 1 had small cell lung cancer. The approximately 15 patients were aged about 31 to 85 years, included some 10 men and 5 women, and had TNM stage I to III disease. In total, sequencing yielded 95 million to 150 million productive TCRbeta reads, which works out to an average of around 3.9 million reads per sample. TCRbeta CDR3 sequencing was performed on about 29 paired specimens, with one tumor sample and one normal lung sample collected per patient. Using bulk TCRbeta repertoires from 15 lung cancer patients, the study set lung tumor tissue side by side with matched distant non-tumor lung tissue. Study-level results and caveats: Only approximately 16 patients were included in the cohort, and the need for larger samples and more detailed clinical data was noted by the authors. The top 100 clones accounted for a significantly larger cumulative portion of the repertoire in normal lung than in tumor tissue. TCR diversity (inverse Simpson) was significantly higher in tumor than in normal lung tissue (roughly 430 vs 170, P = 0.0075, Mann-Whitney U test). Neither the sequencing platform nor unique molecular identifiers are named or mentioned anywhere in the methods. Peripheral blood was not sequenced, so blood TCRbeta repertoires were not examined in the lung cancer patients of the study. Significantly higher TCR diversity was found in younger patients, and higher tumor TCR diversity was associated with shorter overall and disease-free survival.

Libraries were made using multiplex PCR. Sequencing relied on an Illumina HiSeq 2500. TCRbeta libraries were constructed through three rounds of nested PCR with primers (Table S4) according to protocols adapted from ARM-PCR. Before sequencing, PCR products of 200-500 bp were excised from the gel and purified with the QIAquick gel extraction kit. Turning to the authors' computational methods: Trimmomatic was used to clean the reads, FLASH was used to merge the reads into complete CDR3 sequences, and MiTCR was used to assign the reads to V(D)J germline segments. Clonal diversity was calculated as the inverse Simpson's index using VDJtools. Productive reads were defined as in-frame sequences without a premature stop codon. Starting from the raw public reads, TCRdb applied fastp trimming at Q25, assembled clones with MiXCR and retained in-frame beta chains. Identical CDR3 protein sequences are pooled into one entry, listed with their most common genes and DNA. TCRdb's processing, not the authors' own work, is the source of the V and J calls. The sample records over 85,000 distinct CDR3 sequences, 84% of which are singletons. Approximately 22% of the sample goes to the ten largest clones.

The TCR originated in an older man with non-small cell lung cancer. Rearrangement joined TRBV20-1 to TRBJ2-1; the D gene assignment is perhaps TRBD1 or TRBD2, with each matching 6 bases. Sequenced: lung tumor tissue. The CDR3 in this case is CSARVPARRGDNEQIF. In nucleotides, the sequence is TGCAGTGCTAGAGTCCCCGCTAGAAGGGGGGATAATGAGCAGATCTTC.